A single sample gave rise to the 19 T cell receptor beta chains below, sequenced in a study of long-term antiretroviral therapy in people with HIV. Version v3.0 of the immunoSEQ assay was performed at survey level. TCRdb's table, derived via immunoSEQ multiplex PCR, lists solely in-frame clones and lacks some. Of about 24,000 clones in the sample, 85% to 95% were seen once. This specimen was unsorted PBMCs, taken about 5 years after starting antiretroviral therapy. The receptors were gathered from a woman aged 45-65 years with HIV.

This CDR3 is CASRIRGTQNEKLFF. The CDR3 bases are TGTGCCAGCAGAATAAGAGGGACACAGAATGAAAAACTGTTTTTT. The V gene is TRBV6-1, the J gene TRBJ1-4; D perhaps matches TRBD1 (6 bases). V was pared by 6 bases and J by 5 bases, with 16 bases between. Germline V gene sequence: CDR1 MNHNS, CDR2 SASEGT. This CDR3 comprises 15 residues.

This sequence joins TRBV5-1 and TRBJ1-5; 9 nucleotides match TRBD1. J lost 7 bases, V lost 0 bases, and 8 bases had no gene match. CDR3 length: 16 amino acids. CDR1 is SGHRS and CDR2 is YFSETQ in the germline V gene. The CDR3 coding sequence is TGCGCCAGCAGCTTGGAGGGTAGGGACAGGGAGCAGCCCCAGCATTTT. Its protein product is CASSLEGRDREQPQHF.

This chain connects TRBV7-9 to TRBJ1-1, with D possibly TRBD1 on 6 matching bases. Trimming pared 7 bases from V and 5 bases from J, leaving 14 bases between. Per germline, CDR1 SEHNR and CDR2 FQNEAQ (reference sequence). This CDR3 spans 13 amino acids. As DNA, the CDR3 is TGTGCCAGCACCAACAGGGAAGGGACTGAAGCTTTCTTT. Protein: CASTNREGTEAFF.

About this clone itself: Sequence at one end of the junction differs from germline and may be a read error. The chain combines TRBV19 with TRBJ2-7, with 11 bases lining up with TRBD1. The CDR3 extends over 14 amino acids. Germline-derived CDR1 and CDR2 are LNHDA and SQIVND (reference sequence). In nucleotides, the CDR3 is TGTGCCAGTAGTATATCACCGGGACAGGGGGTGTGGGACTTC. Residues: CASSISPGQGVWDF. Supplemented by reference TRBV19 and TRBJ2-7, the full variable domain reads DGGITQSPKYLFRKEGQNVTLSCEQNLNHDAMYWYRQDPGQGLRLIYYSQIVNDFQKGDIAEGYSVSREKKESFPLTVTSAQKNPTAFYLCASSISPGQGVWDFGPGTRLTVT.

This chain connects TRBV2 to TRBJ2-2, with 9 bases aligning to TRBD1. Per the germline V gene, CDR1 is SNHLY and CDR2 is FYNNEI. V gave up 7 bases and J gave up 4 bases; unmatched junction bases: 19. The CDR3 has 19 residues. This chain's CDR3 is CASKPIPGQGGLGTGELFF. CDR3 coding DNA: TGTGCCAGCAAACCTATCCCGGGACAGGGCGGGTTAGGCACCGGGGAGCTGTTTTTT.

The J gene is TRBJ2-7, the V gene TRBV27, with no clear D. This CDR3 region has 13 residues. Germline assignment: CDR1 MNHEY and CDR2 SMNVEV (reference sequence). V was shortened by 6 bases and J by 9 bases, with 18 bases between the two germline ends. CDR3 sequence: CASRSGPGSGQYF. CDR3 nucleotide sequence: TGTGCCAGCAGATCCGGACCTGGGTCGGGGCAGTACTTC.

The chain uses TRBV6-5 and TRBJ1-5; 8 bases are shared with TRBD1. V shed 4 bases, J shed 4 bases, and the junction held 0 bases outside the gene matches. Germline lookup yields CDR1 MNHEY and CDR2 SVGAGI. CDR3 length: 13 residues. CDR3 nucleotide sequence: TGTGCCAGCAGTTGGGACAGGAATCAGCCCCAGCATTTT. Amino acids: CASSWDRNQPQHF.

The V call is TRBV14, the J call TRBJ1-2; possibly TRBD1 for D (5 bases). V lost 2 bases to trimming and J lost 2 bases, with 18 bases between them. Germline V gene sequence: CDR1 SGHDN, CDR2 FVKESK. This CDR3 comprises 17 residues. This chain's CDR3 is CASSQRTGRLINYGYTF. DNA of the CDR3: TGTGCCAGCAGCCAAAGGACGGGACGCCTTATCAACTATGGCTACACCTTC.

The V call is TRBV15, the J call TRBJ2-7; 8 bases fit TRBD2. The CDR3 is 14 residues long. Germline CDR1 and CDR2: LNHNV and YYDKDF (reference sequence). Trimming removed 7 bases from V and 3 bases from J; junction bases left unmatched: 8. CDR3 bases: TGTGCCACCAACCCGGGAGGGGCCAGCTACGAGCAGTACTTC. Translation: CATNPGGASYEQYF.

This chain joins TRBV4-2 and TRBJ2-5, with 12 bases aligning to TRBD1. Germline V lookup: CDR1 LGHNA, CDR2 YNFKEQ. V trimming: 0 bases; J trimming: 5 bases; junction bases outside the gene matches: 4. The CDR3 has 16 amino acids. DNA of the CDR3: TGTGCCAGCAGCCAAGATCTGGGGACAGGGGGCGAGACCCAGTACTTC. Translation: CASSQDLGTGGETQYF.

The rearrangement joins TRBV21-1 to TRBJ1-5; the table names TRBD1, a call not compared with the DNA. TRBV21-1 corresponds to a pseudogene. This CDR3 has 12 amino acids. As DNA, the CDR3 is TGTGCCAGCAGCCCTCAGAACCAGCCCCAGCATTTT. Amino acids: CASSPQNQPQHF.

This clone has just one count. The rearrangement uses TRBV19 and TRBJ1-3; maybe TRBD1 (5 bases). The CDR3 length is 16 residues. Trimming cost V 5 bases and J 1 base, with 15 bases left between them. Germline CDR1 is LNHDA and CDR2 is SQIVND (reference sequence). CDR3 residues: CASSRLTAGSGNTIYF. Here the CDR3 DNA reads TGTGCCAGTAGTCGCCTCACGGCAGGGTCTGGAAACACCATATATTTT.

The chain uses TRBV6-5 and TRBJ1-2, with D unclear. CDR1 and CDR2 (germline): MNHEY, SVGAGI. Between the trimmed V and J ends, which lost 4 bases and 9 bases, there was a span of 12 bases. The CDR3 length is 12 residues. The CDR3 sequence: CASSSREGSYTF. CDR3 nucleotides: TGTGCCAGCAGTTCGAGGGAGGGTAGCTACACCTTC.

The chain has TRBV2 and TRBJ2-1; D gene ambiguous. This CDR3 has 14 amino acids. Trimming removed 2 bases at V and 0 bases at J, with 5 bases between. The germline gives CDR1 SNHLY, CDR2 FYNNEI. The CDR3 DNA reads TGTGCCAGCAGTGAAATGGGCTCCTACAATGAGCAGTTCTTC. Its translation is CASSEMGSYNEQFF.

This rearrangement joins TRBV7-9 to TRBJ2-7; TRBD2 aligns across 9 bases. CDR1 and CDR2 (germline): SEHNR, FQNEAQ (reference sequence). V lost 0 bases, J lost 7 bases, and 4 bases stayed unmatched. The CDR3 contains 14 residues. The chain's CDR3 is CASSLAGLAGEQYF. CDR3 nucleotide sequence: TGTGCCAGCAGCTTAGCTGGTCTAGCGGGAGAGCAGTACTTC.

The V call is TRBV10-3, the J call TRBJ2-7, with 7 bases fitting TRBD2. The trim removed 5 bases at V and 4 bases at J, leaving 8 bases unmatched. The CDR3 totals 14 residues. The germline gives CDR1 ENHRY, CDR2 SYGVKD. CDR3 DNA sequence: TGTGCCATCAGTAGTCGCGGGAGTATATACGAGCAGTACTTC. Protein sequence: CAISSRGSIYEQYF.

The chain uses TRBV5-4 and TRBJ2-1; 10 bases match TRBD2. CDR1 SGHNT and CDR2 YYREEE come from the germline V gene (reference sequence). This CDR3 comprises 16 residues. Losses at the gene ends were 1 base for V and 4 bases for J; bases not matched to a gene: 5. CDR3 DNA sequence: TGTGCCAGCAGCTTGTCAGGACTAGCGGCGTACAATGAGCAGTTCTTC. Its protein product is CASSLSGLAAYNEQFF.

This clone was seen once. This chain joins TRBV27 and TRBJ2-7; D might be TRBD2 (5 bases). The germline V gene has CDR1 MNHEY and CDR2 SMNVEV (reference sequence). Trimming left V 2 bases short and J 0 bases short, with 11 bases between. The CDR3 is 15 amino acids. The CDR3: CASSLSGFSSYEQYF. The CDR3 DNA is TGTGCCAGCAGTTTAAGCGGTTTTAGCTCCTACGAGCAGTACTTC.

The rearrangement joins TRBV2 to TRBJ1-1; no clear D gene. The CDR3 is made up of 14 amino acids. The germline V gene has CDR1 SNHLY and CDR2 FYNNEI. V lost 1 base and J lost 5, with 11 bases in between. The CDR3 DNA sequence: TGTGCCAGCAGTGAAGGTCTGGGGTGGACTGAAGCTTTCTTT. It translates to CASSEGLGWTEAFF.